This T cell receptor (beta chain) came from a study of early T cells in non-severe SARS-CoV-2 infection. V lost 2 bases, J lost 5 bases, and 15 bases lay in between. From germline, CDR1 is MNHNY and CDR2 SVGAGI (reference sequence). The CDR3 is 15 amino acids. Using its own MiXCR run on the 5' RACE reads, TCRdb lists one record per CDR3 protein. The table has roughly 75,000 distinct CDR3 sequences, less than 20% seen once. The source is an adult who was a healthcare worker with PCR-confirmed SARS-CoV-2 infection or an uninfected control (not recorded which). The chain combines TRBV6-6 with TRBJ2-5, with D perhaps being TRBD1 or TRBD2 (5 bases each). Sequencing was performed on whole blood. The CDR3 DNA reads TGTGCCAGCAGTTACGAAAGGGGACGGTGGGAGACCCAGTACTTC. Translation: CASSYERGRWETQYF.